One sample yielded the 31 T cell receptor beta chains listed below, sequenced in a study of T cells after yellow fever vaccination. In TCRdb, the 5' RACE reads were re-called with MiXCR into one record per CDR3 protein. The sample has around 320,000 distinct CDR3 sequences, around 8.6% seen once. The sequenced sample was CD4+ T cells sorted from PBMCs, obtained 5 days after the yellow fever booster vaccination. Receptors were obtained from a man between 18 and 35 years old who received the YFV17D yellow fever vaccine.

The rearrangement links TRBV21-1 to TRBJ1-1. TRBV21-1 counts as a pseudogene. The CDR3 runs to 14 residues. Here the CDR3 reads CASSKPRKNTEAFF. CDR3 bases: TGTGCCAGCAGCAAACCGCGCAAGAACACTGAAGCTTTCTTT.

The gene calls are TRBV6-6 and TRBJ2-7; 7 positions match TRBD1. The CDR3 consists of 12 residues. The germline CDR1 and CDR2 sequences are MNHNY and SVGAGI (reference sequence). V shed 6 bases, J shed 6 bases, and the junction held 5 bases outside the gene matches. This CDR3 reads CASSAQGIEQYF. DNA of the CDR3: TGTGCCAGCAGCGCACAGGGGATCGAGCAGTACTTC.

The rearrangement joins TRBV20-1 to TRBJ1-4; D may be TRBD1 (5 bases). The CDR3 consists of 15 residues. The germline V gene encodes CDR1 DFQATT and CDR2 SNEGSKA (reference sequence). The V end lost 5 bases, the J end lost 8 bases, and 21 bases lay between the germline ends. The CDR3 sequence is CSAYRGGMGREKLFF. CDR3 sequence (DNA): TGCAGTGCTTACCGGGGGGGGATGGGGCGCGAAAAACTGTTTTTT.

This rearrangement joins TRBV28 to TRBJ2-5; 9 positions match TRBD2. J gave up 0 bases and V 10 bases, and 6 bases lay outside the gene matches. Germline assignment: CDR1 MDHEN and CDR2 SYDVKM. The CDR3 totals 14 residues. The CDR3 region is CAIKAGGHQETQYF. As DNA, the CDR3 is TGTGCCATAAAAGCGGGGGGCCACCAAGAGACCCAGTACTTC. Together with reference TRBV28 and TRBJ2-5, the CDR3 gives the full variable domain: DVKVTQSSRYLVKRTGEKVFLECVQDMDHENMFWYRQDPGLGLRLIYFSYDVKMKEKGDIPEGYSVSREKKERFSLILESASTNQTSMYLCAIKAGGHQETQYFGPGTRLLVL.

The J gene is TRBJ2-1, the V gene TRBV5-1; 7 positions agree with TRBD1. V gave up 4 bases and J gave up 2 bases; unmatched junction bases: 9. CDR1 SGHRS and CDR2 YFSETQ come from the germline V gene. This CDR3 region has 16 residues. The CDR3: CASSPGQARPYNEQFF. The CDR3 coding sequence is TGCGCCAGCAGCCCCGGACAGGCAAGGCCCTACAATGAGCAGTTCTTC.

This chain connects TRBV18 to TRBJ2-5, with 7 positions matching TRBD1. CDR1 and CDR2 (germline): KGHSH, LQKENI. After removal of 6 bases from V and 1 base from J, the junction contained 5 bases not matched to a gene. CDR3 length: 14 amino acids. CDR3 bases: TGTGCCAGCTCCCCCGACAGGGTCCAAGAGACCCAGTACTTC. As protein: CASSPDRVQETQYF.

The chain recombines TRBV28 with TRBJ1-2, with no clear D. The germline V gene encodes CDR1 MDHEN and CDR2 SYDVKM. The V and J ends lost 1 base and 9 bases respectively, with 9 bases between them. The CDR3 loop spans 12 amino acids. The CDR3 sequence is CASSLSTGSYTF. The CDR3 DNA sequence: TGTGCCAGCAGTTTATCCACGGGGAGCTACACCTTC.

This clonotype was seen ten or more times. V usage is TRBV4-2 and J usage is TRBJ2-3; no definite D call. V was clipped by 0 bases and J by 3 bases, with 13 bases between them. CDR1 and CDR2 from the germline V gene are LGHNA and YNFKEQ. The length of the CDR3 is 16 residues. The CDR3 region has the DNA TGTGCCAGCAGCCAAGATCCCCTCCTATTAACAGATACGCAGTATTTT. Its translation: CASSQDPLLLTDTQYF.

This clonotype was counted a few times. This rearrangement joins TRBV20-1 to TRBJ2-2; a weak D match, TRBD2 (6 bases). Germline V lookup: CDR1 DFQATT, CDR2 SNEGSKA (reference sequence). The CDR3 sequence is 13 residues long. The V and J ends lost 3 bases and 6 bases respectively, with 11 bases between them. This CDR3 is CSARVRGAGELFF. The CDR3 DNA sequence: TGCAGTGCTAGGGTGCGGGGAGCCGGGGAGCTGTTTTTT.

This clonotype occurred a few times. CDR3 loop: CASSLTGGGGYTF. CDR3 coding DNA: TGTGCCAGCAGTCTAACCGGGGGGGGTGGCTACACCTTC. The chain uses TRBV7-2 and TRBJ1-2, with TRBD1 as a possible D gene (5 bases). The germline V gene encodes CDR1 SGHTA and CDR2 FQGNSA. Trimming removed 6 bases from V and 7 bases from J, with 15 bases in between. The CDR3 is made up of 13 amino acids.

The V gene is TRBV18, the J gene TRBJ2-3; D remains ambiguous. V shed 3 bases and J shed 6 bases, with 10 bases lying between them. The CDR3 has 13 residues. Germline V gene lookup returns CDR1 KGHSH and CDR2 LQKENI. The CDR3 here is CASSPGFQDTQYF. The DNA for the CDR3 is TGTGCCAGCTCACCGGGGTTTCAGGATACGCAGTATTTT.

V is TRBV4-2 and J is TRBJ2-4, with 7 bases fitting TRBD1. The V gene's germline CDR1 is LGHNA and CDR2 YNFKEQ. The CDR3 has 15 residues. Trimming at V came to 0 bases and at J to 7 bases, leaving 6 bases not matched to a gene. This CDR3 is CASSQDEQGDNIQYF. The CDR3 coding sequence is TGTGCCAGCAGCCAAGATGAGCAGGGGGATAACATTCAGTACTTC.

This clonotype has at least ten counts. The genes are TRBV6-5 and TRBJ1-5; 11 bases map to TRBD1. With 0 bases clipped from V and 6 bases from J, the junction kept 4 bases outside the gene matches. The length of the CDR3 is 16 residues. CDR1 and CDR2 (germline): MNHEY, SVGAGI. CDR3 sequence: CASSYSWTGGFQPQHF. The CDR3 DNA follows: TGTGCCAGCAGTTACTCTTGGACAGGGGGCTTTCAGCCCCAGCATTTT.

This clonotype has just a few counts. Here the CDR3 reads CASSQESGGPYEQYF. The CDR3 DNA is TGTGCCAGCAGCCAAGAATCGGGGGGGCCCTACGAGCAGTACTTC. The chain carries TRBV14 and TRBJ2-7; 8 nucleotides agree with TRBD2. V lost 0 bases, J lost 2 bases, and 3 bases stayed unmatched. There are 15 residues in the CDR3. Germline-derived CDR1 and CDR2 are SGHDN and FVKESK.

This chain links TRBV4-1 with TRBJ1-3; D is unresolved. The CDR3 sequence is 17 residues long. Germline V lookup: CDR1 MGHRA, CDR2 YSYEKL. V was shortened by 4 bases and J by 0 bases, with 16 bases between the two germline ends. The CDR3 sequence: CASSLGQARSSGNTIYF. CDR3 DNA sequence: TGCGCCAGCAGCCTCGGGCAGGCCAGATCCTCTGGAAACACCATATATTTT.

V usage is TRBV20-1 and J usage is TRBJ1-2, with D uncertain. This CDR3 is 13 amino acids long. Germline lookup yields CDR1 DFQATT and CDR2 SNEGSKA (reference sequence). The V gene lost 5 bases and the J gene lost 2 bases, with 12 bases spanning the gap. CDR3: CSALPGVNYGYTF. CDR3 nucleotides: TGCAGTGCTCTTCCCGGAGTCAACTATGGCTACACCTTC.

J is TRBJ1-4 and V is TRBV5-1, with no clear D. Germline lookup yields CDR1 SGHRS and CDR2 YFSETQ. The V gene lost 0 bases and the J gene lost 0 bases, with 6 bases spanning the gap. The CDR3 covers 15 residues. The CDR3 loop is CASSLAPATNEKLFF. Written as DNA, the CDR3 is TGCGCCAGCAGCTTGGCCCCAGCAACTAATGAAAAACTGTTTTTT.

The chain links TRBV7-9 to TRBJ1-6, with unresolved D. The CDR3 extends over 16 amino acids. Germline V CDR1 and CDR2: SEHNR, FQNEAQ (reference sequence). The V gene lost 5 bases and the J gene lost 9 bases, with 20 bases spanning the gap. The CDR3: CASSPPGLRRGSPLHF. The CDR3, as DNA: TGTGCCAGCAGCCCCCCCGGGCTACGACGGGGTTCACCCCTCCACTTT.

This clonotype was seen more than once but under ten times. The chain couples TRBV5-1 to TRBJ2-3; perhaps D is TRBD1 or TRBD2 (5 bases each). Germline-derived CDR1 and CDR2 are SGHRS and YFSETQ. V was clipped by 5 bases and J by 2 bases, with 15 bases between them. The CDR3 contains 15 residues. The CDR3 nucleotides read TGCGCCAGCAGTCTCTGGGACGGGCCCACAGATACGCAGTATTTT. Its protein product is CASSLWDGPTDTQYF.

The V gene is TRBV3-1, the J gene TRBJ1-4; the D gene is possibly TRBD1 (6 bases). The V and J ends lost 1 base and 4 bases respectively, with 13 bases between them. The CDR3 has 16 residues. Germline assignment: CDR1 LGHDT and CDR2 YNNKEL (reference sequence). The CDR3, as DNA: TGTGCCAGCAGCCAAGGTTCGGACAGTGGTAATGAAAAACTGTTTTTT. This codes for CASSQGSDSGNEKLFF.

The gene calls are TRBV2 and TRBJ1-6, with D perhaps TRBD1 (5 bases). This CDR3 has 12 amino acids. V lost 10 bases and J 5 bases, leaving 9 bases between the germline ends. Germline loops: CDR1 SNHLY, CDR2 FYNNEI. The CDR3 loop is CATRVDNSPLHF. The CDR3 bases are TGTGCCACCAGGGTAGATAATTCACCCCTCCACTTT.

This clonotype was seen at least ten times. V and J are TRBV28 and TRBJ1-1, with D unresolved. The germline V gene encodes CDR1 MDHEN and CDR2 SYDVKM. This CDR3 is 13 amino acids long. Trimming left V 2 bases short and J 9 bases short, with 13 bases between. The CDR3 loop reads CASSLNRFAKAFF. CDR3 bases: TGTGCCAGCAGTTTAAACAGATTCGCTAAAGCTTTCTTT.

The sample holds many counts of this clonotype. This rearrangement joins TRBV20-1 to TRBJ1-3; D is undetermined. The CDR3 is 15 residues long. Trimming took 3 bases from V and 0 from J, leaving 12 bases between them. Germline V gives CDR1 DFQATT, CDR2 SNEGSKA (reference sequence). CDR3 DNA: TGCAGTGCTAGTGCCGGGCCACACTCTGGAAACACCATATATTTT. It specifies CSASAGPHSGNTIYF.

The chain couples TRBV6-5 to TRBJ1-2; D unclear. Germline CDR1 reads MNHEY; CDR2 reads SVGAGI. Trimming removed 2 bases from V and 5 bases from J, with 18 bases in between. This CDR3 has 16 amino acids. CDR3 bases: TGTGCCAGCAGTTACCGTAACCCCGGACTGCAGTATGGCTACACCTTC. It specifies CASSYRNPGLQYGYTF.

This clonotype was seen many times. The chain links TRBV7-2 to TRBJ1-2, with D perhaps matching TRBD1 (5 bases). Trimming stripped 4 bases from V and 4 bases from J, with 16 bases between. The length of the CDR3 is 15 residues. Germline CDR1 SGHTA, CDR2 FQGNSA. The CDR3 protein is CASSSGGGASYGYTF. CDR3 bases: TGTGCCAGCAGCTCAGGTGGGGGAGCCAGCTATGGCTACACCTTC.

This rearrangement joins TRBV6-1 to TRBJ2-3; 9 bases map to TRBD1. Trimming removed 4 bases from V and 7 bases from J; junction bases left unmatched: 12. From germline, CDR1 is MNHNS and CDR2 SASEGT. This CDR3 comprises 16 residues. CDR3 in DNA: TGTGCCAGCAGTGTTCATGGGACAGGGTTAATCTATACGCAGTATTTT. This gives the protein CASSVHGTGLIYTQYF.

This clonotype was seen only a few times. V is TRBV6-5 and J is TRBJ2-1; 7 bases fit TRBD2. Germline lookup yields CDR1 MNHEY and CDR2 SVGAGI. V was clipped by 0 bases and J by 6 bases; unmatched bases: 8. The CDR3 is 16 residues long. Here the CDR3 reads CASSYSLAGEINEQFF. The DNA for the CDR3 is TGTGCCAGCAGTTACTCATTGGCGGGGGAGATCAATGAGCAGTTCTTC.

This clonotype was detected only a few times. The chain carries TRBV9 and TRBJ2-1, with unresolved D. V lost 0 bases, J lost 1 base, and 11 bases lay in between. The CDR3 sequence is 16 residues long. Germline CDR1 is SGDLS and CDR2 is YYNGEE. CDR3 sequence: CASSVDAWGSYNEQFF. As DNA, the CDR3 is TGTGCCAGCAGCGTAGATGCGTGGGGATCCTACAATGAGCAGTTCTTC.

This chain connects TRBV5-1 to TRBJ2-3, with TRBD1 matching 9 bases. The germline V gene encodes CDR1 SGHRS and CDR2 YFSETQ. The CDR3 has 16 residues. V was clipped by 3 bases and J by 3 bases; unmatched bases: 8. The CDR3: CASSSEAGQGTDTQYF. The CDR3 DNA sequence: TGCGCCAGCAGCTCTGAGGCAGGACAGGGGACAGATACGCAGTATTTT. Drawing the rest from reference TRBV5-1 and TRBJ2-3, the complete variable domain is KAGVTQTPRYLIKTRGQQVTLSCSPISGHRSVSWYQQTPGQGLQFLFEYFSETQRNKGNFPGRFSGRQFSNSRSEMNVSTLELGDSALYLCASSSEAGQGTDTQYFGPGTRLTVL.

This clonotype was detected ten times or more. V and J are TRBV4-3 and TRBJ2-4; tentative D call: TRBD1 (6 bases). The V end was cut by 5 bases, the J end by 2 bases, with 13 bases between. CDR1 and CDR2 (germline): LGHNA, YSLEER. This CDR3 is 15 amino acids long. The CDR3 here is CASSYEQGSKNIQYF. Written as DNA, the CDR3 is TGCGCCAGCAGCTACGAACAGGGATCCAAAAACATTCAGTACTTC.

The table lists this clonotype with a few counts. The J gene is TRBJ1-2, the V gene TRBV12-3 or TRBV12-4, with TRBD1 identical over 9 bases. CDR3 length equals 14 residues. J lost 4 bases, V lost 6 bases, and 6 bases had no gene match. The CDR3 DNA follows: TGTGCCAGCAGAACAGGGGGCGCGGGCTATGGCTACACCTTC. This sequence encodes CASRTGGAGYGYTF.